This T cell receptor beta chain was captured in a study of regulatory T cells in long-lasting Graves disease (dated by TCRdb to about 2021). Regarding the complete study: Newly diagnosed Graves' disease patients had taken antithyroid drugs for less than 3 months. Peripheral blood TCR sequencing and RNA sequencing compared persistent Graves' disease patients with newly diagnosed Graves' disease patients. The study took place in China and was registered as a clinical trial. A total of about 35 samples underwent TCR sequencing, from 13 patients with persistent Graves' disease and some 20 patients with newly diagnosed Graves' disease.

Libraries were made using multiplex PCR. Sequencing was carried out with an Illumina HiSeq 4000. iRepertoire HTBI primers and Arm-PCR amplification of CDR3 regions were used to construct TCR beta libraries. Gel purification was performed on PCR products prior to sequencing. The published analysis was carried out like this. Gene usage analysis of CDR3 amino acid clonotypes used the approximately 56 TRBV and 14 TRBJ segments found across samples. COPE and FqMerger were used to merge filtered high-quality paired reads into contigs. BLAST was used to align contigs to IMGT TRBV, TRBD and TRBJ reference genes, and CDR3 was defined according to IMGT. Any clonotype with a frequency above 0.1% was classified as a highly expanded clone. Shannon entropy served as the measure of repertoire diversity, while the Gini coefficient captured V-J evenness. Clonotypes shared by more than one individual were considered public. TCRdb's own reprocessing of the public reads used fastp at Q25 and MiXCR and kept productive beta chains. Every CDR3 protein is listed once, alongside the most common genes and DNA of its rows. It is TCRdb's table, rather than the study itself, that gives the V and J calls and clone size. Present in this sample are 360,000 or so distinct CDR3 sequences, roughly 12% of which were seen just once. About 20% of the sample is held by the ten biggest clonotypes.

The time point label of this sample denotes: newly diagnosed GD, antithyroid drugs for less than 3 months. For both TCR sequencing and RNA sequencing, RNA was extracted from PBMCs in TRIzol. The diagnosis of Graves' disease followed American Thyroid Association guidelines. Recruitment of patients was carried out at an endocrinology department in Xi'an, China. Each patient gave about 8.1 milliliters of peripheral blood, collected in an EDTA anticoagulant tube. Ficoll Paque Plus density gradient separation was used to isolate PBMCs, and no further T cell sorting was done. RNA quality was checked with an Agilent 2100 Bioanalyzer and agarose gel, and concentration with a NanoDrop 2000. This clonotype occurred many times. Its antigen is not yet known. No clone much larger than this one lies a single base away; base qualities are absent. Findings and caveats that apply to the study as a whole: Compared with newly diagnosed patients, patients with persistent Graves' disease had lower TCR Shannon entropy and fewer highly expanded clones, which suggests clonal expansion. TRBV28, TRBJ1-2 and TRBJ2-5 were preferentially used in persistent disease, while TRBV20-1 and TRBJ2-1 were favored in newly diagnosed disease. More public clonotypes were shared among persistent patients (fewer than 3,000) than among newly diagnosed patients (more than 900). The authors noted that the small sample size was a limitation that may lower accuracy. Only the TCR beta chain was sequenced and analyzed. Because the primary lesion, thyroid tissue, could not be accessed, the study looked at peripheral blood alone.

From its cysteine to its phenylalanine, the CDR3 spans 16 amino acids. CDR3 DNA only is kept here, 48 bases in frame from base 1. The germline V gene supplies CDR1 SGHTA and CDR2 FQGNSA. The junction shows trimming of 5 bases on V and 2 bases on J, plus 16 bases between the germline ends. This sample also belongs to another study, concerning T cells in Graves' hyperthyroidism and ophthalmopathy. The second investigation adds: Graves' hyperthyroidism was defined as stable when no progression to ophthalmopathy occurred over 18 months of follow-up. The hyperthyroidism patients were between 18 and 65 years old and newly diagnosed, with a disease duration of less than 2 months. Patients with uncontrolled infections, other autoimmune diseases, pregnancy or lactation were excluded. Diagnoses relied on clinical symptoms, serum thyroxine and TRAb, thyroid ultrasound and orbital computed tomography. The TCR CDR3 was subjected to a first round of RT-PCR using the HTBI primer set and the Qiagen OneStep RT-PCR kit. Blood samples also contained most of the expanded thyroid clonotypes (frequency above 0.001), which suggests that blood repertoires may reflect thyroid immune responses. In cross-validation, a model built on a 13 V-J signature told ophthalmopathy apart from stable hyperthyroidism with approximately 90% sensitivity and about 81% specificity, and in testing the same model reached 80%/75%. During validation, the model predicted progression to ophthalmopathy a median of around six months ahead of onset, with roughly 65% sensitivity and around 72% specificity. To identify TCR V-J signatures that set the groups apart, the researchers used a discovery cohort of 100 patients, made up of around 42 with Graves' ophthalmopathy and some 58 with stable Graves' hyperthyroidism. An independent validation cohort of about 19 hyperthyroidism patients and 17 patients who later progressed to ophthalmopathy tested prospective prediction of ophthalmopathy. The approximately 95 discovery patients were divided at random into training and test sets in a 7:3 ratio. In addition, the study compared T-cell repertoires in thyroid tissue and in blood from five to seven Graves' hyperthyroidism patients. Following sampling, methimazole starting at 30 mg daily was given to hyperthyroidism patients, and high-dose intravenous methylprednisolone was given to ophthalmopathy patients. A second multiplex PCR round built the libraries, followed by size selection and purification. Libraries were sequenced paired-end with 100 bp reads on an Illumina HiSeq2000. Raw data were processed with SOAPnuke, discarding reads with adapters, uncalled bases, mean Phred below 15, or no exact constant-primer or identifier match. COPE v1.2.5 was used to merge high-quality paired reads, and clonotypes were defined as unique nucleotide sequences. MiTCR v1.1 was used to align the clonotypes against IMGT TRBV, TRBD and TRBJ reference segments. Only V-J combinations with frequency above 0.0001, covering approximately 99% of repertoires, were analysed. The TCS score was defined as the ratio of F50 (clonal expansion) to E x V (chaos), calculated using BLOSUM62-based TCRdist between CDR3 peptides within each V-J. Welch's t-statistics and random forest reduced around 550 V-J features to roughly 13, which were used in a naive Bayes classifier (R e1071). No statistical method was used to set the sample size in advance, and investigators knew the group allocation. According to the paper, TCR Vbeta CDR3 sequencing was carried out on approximately 140 peripheral blood samples, which came from fewer than 50 ophthalmopathy, around 74 hyperthyroidism and roughly 17 progressor patients.

The sample consisted of peripheral blood mononuclear cells (PBMCs), taken at new diagnosis, from a patient treated with antithyroid drugs. The sequence links TRBV7-2 to TRBJ1-5, with the D gene too uncertain to name. The clonotype comes from a woman between 18 and 30 years old with Graves disease. Donor details come from another sample of the same person, matched by shared clones. The sequence in DNA is TGTGCCAGCAGCATACTTTGGGATATAGGCAATCAGCCCCAGCATTTT. Its coded protein is CASSILWDIGNQPQHF.